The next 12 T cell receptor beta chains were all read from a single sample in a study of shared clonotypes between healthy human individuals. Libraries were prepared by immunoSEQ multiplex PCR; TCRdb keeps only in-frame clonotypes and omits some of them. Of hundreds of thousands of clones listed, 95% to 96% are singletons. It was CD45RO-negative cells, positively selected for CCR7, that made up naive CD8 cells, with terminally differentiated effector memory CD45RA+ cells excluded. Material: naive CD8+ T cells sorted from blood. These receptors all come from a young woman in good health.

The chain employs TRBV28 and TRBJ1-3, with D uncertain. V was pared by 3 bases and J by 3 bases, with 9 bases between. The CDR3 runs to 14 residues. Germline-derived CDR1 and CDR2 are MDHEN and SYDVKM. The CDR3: CASSFRAGGNTIYF. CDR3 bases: TGTGCCAGCAGTTTCCGGGCTGGTGGAAACACCATATATTTT.

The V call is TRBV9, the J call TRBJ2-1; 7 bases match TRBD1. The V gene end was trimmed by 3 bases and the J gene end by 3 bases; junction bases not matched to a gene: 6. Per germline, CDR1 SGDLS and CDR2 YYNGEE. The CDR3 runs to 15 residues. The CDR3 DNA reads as TGTGCCAGCAGCGGATCCGGGACAGACTACAATGAGCAGTTCTTC. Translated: CASSGSGTDYNEQFF. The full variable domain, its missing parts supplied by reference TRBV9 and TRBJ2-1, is DSGVTQTPKHLITATGQRVTLRCSPRSGDLSVYWYQQSLDQGLQFLIQYYNGEERAKGNILERFSAQQFPDLHSELNLSSLELGDSALYFCASSGSGTDYNEQFFGPGTRLTVL.

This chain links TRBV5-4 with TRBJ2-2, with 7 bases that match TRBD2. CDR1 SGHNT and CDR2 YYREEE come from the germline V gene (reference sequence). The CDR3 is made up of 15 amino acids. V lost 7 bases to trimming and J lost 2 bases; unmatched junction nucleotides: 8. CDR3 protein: CASVPGGGNTGELFF. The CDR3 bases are TGTGCCAGCGTCCCTGGCGGGGGTAACACCGGGGAGCTGTTTTTT. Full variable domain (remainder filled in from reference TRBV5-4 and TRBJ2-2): ETGVTQSPTHLIKTRGQQVTLRCSSQSGHNTVSWYQQALGQGPQFIFQYYREEENGRGNFPPRFSGLQFPNYSSELNVNALELDDSALYLCASVPGGGNTGELFFGEGSRLTVL.

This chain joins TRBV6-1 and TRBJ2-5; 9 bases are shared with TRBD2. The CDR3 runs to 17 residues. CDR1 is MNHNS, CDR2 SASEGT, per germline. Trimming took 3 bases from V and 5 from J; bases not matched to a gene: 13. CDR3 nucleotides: TGTGCCAGCAGTGATACTGGGGCGGGAGGGCCGTTGGAGACCCAGTACTTC. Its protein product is CASSDTGAGGPLETQYF.

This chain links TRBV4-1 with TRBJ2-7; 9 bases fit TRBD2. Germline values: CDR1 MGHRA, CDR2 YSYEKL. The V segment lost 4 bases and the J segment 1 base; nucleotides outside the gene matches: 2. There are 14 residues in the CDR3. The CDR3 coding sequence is TGCGCCAGCAGCCTTAGCGGGGGATCCTACGAGCAGTACTTC. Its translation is CASSLSGGSYEQYF.

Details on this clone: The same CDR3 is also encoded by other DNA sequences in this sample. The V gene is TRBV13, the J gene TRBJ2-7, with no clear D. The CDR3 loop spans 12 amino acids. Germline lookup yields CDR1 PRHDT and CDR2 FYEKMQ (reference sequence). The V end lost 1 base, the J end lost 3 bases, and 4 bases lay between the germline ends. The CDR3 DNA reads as TGTGCCAGCAGCTTAGCGGGCTACGAGCAGTACTTC. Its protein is CASSLAGYEQYF.

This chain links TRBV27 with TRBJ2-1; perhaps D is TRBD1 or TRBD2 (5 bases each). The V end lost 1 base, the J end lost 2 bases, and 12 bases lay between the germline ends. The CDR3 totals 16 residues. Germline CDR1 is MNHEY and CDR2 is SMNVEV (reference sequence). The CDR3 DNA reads TGTGCCAGCAGTTTATTCTCCGGGGCTGCCTACAATGAGCAGTTCTTC. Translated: CASSLFSGAAYNEQFF.

CDR3 region: CASSAIAGQTYEQYF. The CDR3 region has the DNA TGTGCCAGCAGCGCAATAGCGGGGCAGACCTACGAGCAGTACTTC. The chain links TRBV14 to TRBJ2-7; 8 bases are a match to TRBD2. Germline V gene lookup returns CDR1 SGHDN and CDR2 FVKESK. With 5 bases clipped from V and 2 bases from J, the junction kept 8 bases outside the gene matches. The CDR3 has 15 amino acids.

The CDR3 region is CASSPFGLTNTGELFF. CDR3 bases: TGTGCCAGCAGCCCGTTCGGACTAACGAACACCGGGGAGCTGTTTTTT. This rearrangement joins TRBV7-7 to TRBJ2-2; D might be TRBD2 (6 bases). The length of the CDR3 is 16 residues. The ends were cut back, 5 bases at V and 0 bases at J, with 13 bases in the middle. Germline V gives CDR1 SSHAT, CDR2 FNYEAQ (reference sequence).

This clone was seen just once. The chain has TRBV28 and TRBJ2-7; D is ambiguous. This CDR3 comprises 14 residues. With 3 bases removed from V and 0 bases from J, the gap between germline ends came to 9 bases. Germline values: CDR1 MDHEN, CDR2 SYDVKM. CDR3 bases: TGTGCCAGCAGTTTTCCGGAAAGCTCCTACGAGCAGTACTTC. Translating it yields CASSFPESSYEQYF.

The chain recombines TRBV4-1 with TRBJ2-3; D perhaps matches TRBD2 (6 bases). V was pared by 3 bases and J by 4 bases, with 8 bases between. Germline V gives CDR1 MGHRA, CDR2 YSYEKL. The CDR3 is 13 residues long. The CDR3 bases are TGCGCCAGCAGCCAGACTAGTTCAGATACGCAGTATTTT. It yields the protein CASSQTSSDTQYF.

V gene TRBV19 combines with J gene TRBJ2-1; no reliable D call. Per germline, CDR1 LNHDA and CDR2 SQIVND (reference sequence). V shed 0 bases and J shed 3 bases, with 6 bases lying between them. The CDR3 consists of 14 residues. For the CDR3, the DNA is TGTGCCAGTAGTATAGAGTTCTACTACAATGAGCAGTTCTTC. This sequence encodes CASSIEFYYNEQFF.